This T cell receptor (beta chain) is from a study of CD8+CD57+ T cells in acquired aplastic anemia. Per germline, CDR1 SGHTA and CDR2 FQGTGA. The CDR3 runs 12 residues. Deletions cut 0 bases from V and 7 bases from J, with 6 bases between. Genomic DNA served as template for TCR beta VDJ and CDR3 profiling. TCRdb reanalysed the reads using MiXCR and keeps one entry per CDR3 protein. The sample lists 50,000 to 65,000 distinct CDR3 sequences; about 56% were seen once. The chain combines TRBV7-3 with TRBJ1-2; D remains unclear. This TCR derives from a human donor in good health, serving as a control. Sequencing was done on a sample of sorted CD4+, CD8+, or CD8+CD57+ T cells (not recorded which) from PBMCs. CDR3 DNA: TGTGCCAGCAGCTTAACACCAGGTGGCTACACCTTC. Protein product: CASSLTPGGYTF.